This T cell receptor (beta chain) was obtained from a study of T-cell memory formation after mild COVID-19. This clonotype was found a few times. Its antigen is unidentified. TCRdb analysed the 5' RACE reads with MiXCR anew, one entry per CDR3 protein. The sample includes hundreds of thousands of distinct CDR3 sequences, over 15% of them seen just once. Study conclusions and caveats: Those CD4+ clones that contracted were mainly in CM and EM (CD8+ ones in EMRA). Cross-reactive memory seemingly joined, as some responding clones were found in pre-infection memory.

Input material: PBMCs or a T cell subset sorted from them (not recorded which). This TCR came from an adult woman who had mild COVID-19 (a few samples of this study predate the infection). Cell type and time point are not known.

The CDR3 here is CASSEAVRTGKAFF. The DNA of the CDR3 is TGTGCCAGCAGTGAAGCTGTCAGGACAGGGAAGGCTTTCTTT. V and J are TRBV6-1 and TRBJ1-1; 8 bases agree with TRBD1. The CDR3 extends over 14 amino acids. Germline assignment: CDR1 MNHNS and CDR2 SASEGT. J gave up 11 bases and V 0 bases, and 8 bases lay outside the gene matches.